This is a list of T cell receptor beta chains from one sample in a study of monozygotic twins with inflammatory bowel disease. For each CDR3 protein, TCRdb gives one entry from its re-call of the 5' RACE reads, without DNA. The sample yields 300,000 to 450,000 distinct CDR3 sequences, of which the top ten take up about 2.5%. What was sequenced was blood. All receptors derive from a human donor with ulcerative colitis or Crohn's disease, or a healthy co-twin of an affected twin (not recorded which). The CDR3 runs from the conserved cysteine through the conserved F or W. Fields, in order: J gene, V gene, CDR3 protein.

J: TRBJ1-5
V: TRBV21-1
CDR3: CASSGAGVGNQPQHF

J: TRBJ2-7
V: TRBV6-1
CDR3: CASTLPTRRLNSYEQYF

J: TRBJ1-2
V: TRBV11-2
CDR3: CASSPGGRQGLYGYTF

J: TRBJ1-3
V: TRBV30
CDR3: CAWNPGLSSGNTIYF

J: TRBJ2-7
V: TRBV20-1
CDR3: CSAKSRGPSYEQYF

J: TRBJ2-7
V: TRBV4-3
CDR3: CASSQDRGTASYEQYF

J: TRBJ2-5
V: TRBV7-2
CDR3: CASSFRRVQETQYF

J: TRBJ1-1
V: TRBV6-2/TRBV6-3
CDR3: CASRTSLGRARTEAFF

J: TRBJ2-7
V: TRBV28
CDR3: CASRPGQTYEQYF

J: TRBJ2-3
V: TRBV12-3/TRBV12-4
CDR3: CASSPTSVWNTDTQYF

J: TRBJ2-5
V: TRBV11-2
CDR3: CASDMGRGRNVRETQYF

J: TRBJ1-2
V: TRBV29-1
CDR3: CSVGGRDSNYGYTF

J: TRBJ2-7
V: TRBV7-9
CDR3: CASSFPGSPREQYF

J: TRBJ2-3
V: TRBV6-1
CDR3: CASSPTGFREHTQYF

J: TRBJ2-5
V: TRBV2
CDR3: CASSEVRPRETQYF

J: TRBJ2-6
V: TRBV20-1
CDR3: CSARDGGGAGANVLTF

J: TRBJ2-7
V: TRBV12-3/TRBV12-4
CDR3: CASSLALGTSFHEQYF

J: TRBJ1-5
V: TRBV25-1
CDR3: CASSDPGQLNQPQHF

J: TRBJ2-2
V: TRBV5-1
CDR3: CASSSGFTGELFF

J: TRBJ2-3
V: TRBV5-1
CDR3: CASSLVADASTDTQYF

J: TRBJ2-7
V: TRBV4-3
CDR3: CASSPGVRNYEQYF

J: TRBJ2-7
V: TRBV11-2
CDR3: CASSSWGGLDEQYF

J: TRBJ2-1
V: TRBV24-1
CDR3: CATSDPSLTRKDEQFF

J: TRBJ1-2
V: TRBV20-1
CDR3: CSARIRTGGAYLRGYTF

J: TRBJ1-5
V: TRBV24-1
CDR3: CATRQGVQPQHF

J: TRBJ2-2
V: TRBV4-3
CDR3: CASRQTGPGTGELFF

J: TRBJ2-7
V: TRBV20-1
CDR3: CSAARQGDLLYEQYF

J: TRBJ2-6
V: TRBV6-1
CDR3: CASRSAGSGANVLTF

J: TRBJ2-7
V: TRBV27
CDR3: CASSLVGVQSSYEQYF

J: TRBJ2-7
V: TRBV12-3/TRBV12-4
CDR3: CASSLRDGSYEQYF

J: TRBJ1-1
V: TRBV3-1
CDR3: CASSQVGTGAEAFF

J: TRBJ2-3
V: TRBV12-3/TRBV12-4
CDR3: CASSLNRGPGTDTQYF